This TCR beta chain is drawn from a study of T cells after yellow fever vaccination. TCRdb ran MiXCR on the 5' RACE reads and lists one entry per CDR3 protein. The table shows about 50,000 distinct CDR3 sequences, with 7.4% occurring only once. This clonotype was picked up many times. Germline CDR1 is MGHRA and CDR2 is YSYEKL. The CDR3 has 15 residues. Trimming took off 4 bases at V and 3 bases at J, with 12 bases between the two ends. The sample was CD8+ T cells sorted from PBMCs, taken more than 13 days after the first yellow fever vaccination. The TCR sequence derives from a man in his late teens or twenties who received the YFV17D yellow fever vaccine. V is TRBV4-1 and J is TRBJ2-2, with D unclear. CDR3 loop: CASSPSASYTGELFF. As DNA, the CDR3 is TGCGCCAGCAGCCCCTCCGCCTCGTACACCGGGGAGCTGTTTTTT.